The clone carrying this T cell receptor (beta chain) was counted a few times. Then a second PCR, running about 6 to 12 cycles, was carried out with a sample-barcoded 5' primer and a J-beta primer mix. TCRdb processed the 5' RACE reads anew with MiXCR; each CDR3 protein has one entry. Of approximately 940,000 distinct CDR3 sequences listed, around 49% are singletons. The entry originates in a study of blood T cells in healthy people across ages. The donors, healthy Caucasians from Russia, were aged about 6 to 95. CDR1 MNHEY and CDR2 SMNVEV come from the germline V gene (reference sequence). V shed 5 bases and J shed 1 base, with 10 bases lying between them. The CDR3 consists of 14 residues.

The sequenced sample was blood. The receptor was derived from a man aged 25 to 45 in good health. This chain connects TRBV27 to TRBJ2-3, with D perhaps matching TRBD2 (5 bases). In nucleotides, the CDR3 is TGTGCCAGCAGTCCCTGGACTGGCACAGATACGCAGTATTTT. Translating it yields CASSPWTGTDTQYF.